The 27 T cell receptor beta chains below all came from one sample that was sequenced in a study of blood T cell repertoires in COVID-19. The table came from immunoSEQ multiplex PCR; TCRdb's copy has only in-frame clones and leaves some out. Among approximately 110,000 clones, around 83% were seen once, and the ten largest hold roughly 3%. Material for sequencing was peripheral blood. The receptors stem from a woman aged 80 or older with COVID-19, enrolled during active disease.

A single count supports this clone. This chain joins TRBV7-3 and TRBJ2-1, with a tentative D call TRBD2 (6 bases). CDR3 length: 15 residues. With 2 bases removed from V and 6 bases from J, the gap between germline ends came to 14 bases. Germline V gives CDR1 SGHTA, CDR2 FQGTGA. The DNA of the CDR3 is TGTGCCAGCAGCTTAGAGGGGCGGGACCCCAATGAGCAGTTCTTC. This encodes CASSLEGRDPNEQFF.

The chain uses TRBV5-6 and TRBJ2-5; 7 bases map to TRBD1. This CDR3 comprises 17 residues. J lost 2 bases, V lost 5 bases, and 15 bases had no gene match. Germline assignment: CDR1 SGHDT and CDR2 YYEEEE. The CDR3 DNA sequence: TGTGCCAGCAGTTCTCACATCATGACAGGGCGGCAAGAGACCCAGTACTTC. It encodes CASSSHIMTGRQETQYF.

CDR3 loop: CASSRKITGELFF. The CDR3, as DNA: TGTGCCAGCAGCCGAAAAATCACAGGGGAACTGTTTTTT. The rearrangement uses TRBV13 and TRBJ1-4, with 7 bases fitting TRBD1. Germline loops: CDR1 PRHDT, CDR2 FYEKMQ (reference sequence). Trimming at V came to 5 bases and at J to 12 bases, leaving 9 bases not matched to a gene. CDR3 size: 13 residues.

This CDR3 is CASSWGRGGEKLFF. CDR3 DNA sequence: TGTGCCAGCAGTTGGGGGCGAGGTGGTGAAAAACTGTTTTTT. The chain carries TRBV6-2 or TRBV6-3 and TRBJ1-4; D may be TRBD1 (6 bases). Per the germline V gene, CDR1 is MNHEY and CDR2 is SVGEGT. V was pared by 4 bases and J by 7 bases, with 13 bases between. The CDR3 spans 14 residues.

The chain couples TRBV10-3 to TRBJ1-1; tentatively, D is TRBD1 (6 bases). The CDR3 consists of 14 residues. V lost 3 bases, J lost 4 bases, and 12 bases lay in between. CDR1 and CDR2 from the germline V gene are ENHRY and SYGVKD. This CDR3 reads CAISEQGKSTEAFF. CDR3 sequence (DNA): TGTGCCATCAGTGAACAGGGAAAAAGCACTGAAGCTTTCTTT.

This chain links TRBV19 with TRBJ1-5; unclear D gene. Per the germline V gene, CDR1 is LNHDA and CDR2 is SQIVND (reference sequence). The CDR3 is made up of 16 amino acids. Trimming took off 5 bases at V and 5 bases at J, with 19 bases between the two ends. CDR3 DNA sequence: TGTGCCAGTAGTTCAAACCTAGCAAGTCGCGATCAGCCCCAGCATTTT. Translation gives CASSSNLASRDQPQHF.

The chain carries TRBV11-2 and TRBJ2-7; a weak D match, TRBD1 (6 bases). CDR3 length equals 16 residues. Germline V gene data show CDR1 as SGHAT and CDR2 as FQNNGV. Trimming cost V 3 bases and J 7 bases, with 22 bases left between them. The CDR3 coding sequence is TGTGCCAGCAGCTTCCAATCCGGACAGCTTGGTGGGGAGCAGTACTTC. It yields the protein CASSFQSGQLGGEQYF.

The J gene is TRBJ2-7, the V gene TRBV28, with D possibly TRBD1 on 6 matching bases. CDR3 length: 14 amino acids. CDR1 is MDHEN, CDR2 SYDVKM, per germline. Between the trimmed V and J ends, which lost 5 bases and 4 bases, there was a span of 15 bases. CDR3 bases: TGTGCCAGCAGTCCTACAGGGTTTTGGTACGAGCAGTACTTC. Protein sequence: CASSPTGFWYEQYF.

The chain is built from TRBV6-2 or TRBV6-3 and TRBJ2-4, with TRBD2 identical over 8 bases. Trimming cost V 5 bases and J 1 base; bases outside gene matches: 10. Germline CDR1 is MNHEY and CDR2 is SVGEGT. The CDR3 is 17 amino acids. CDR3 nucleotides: TGTGCCAGCAGTAGGTCTACGGGAGGGGGGGCCAAAAACATTCAGTACTTC. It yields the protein CASSRSTGGGAKNIQYF.

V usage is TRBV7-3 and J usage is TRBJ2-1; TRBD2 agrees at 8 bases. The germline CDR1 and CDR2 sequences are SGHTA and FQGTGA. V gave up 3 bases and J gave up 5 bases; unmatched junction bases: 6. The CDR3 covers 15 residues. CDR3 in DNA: TGTGCCAGCAGCTTCAGCGGGAGTGAGGACAATGAGCAGTTCTTC. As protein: CASSFSGSEDNEQFF.

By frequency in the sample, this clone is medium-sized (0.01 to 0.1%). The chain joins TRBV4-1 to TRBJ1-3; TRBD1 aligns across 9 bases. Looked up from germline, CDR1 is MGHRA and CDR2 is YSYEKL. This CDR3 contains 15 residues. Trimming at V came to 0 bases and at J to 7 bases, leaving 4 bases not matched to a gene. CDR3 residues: CASSQETGGINTIYF. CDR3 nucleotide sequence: TGCGCCAGCAGCCAAGAAACAGGGGGCATTAACACCATATATTTT.

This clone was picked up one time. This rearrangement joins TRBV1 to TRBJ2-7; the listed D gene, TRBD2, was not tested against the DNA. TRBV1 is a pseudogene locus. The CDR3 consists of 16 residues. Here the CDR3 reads CTSRQGSGRSSYEQYF. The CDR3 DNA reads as TGCACCAGCAGACAGGGGAGCGGGAGAAGCTCCTACGAGCAGTACTTC.

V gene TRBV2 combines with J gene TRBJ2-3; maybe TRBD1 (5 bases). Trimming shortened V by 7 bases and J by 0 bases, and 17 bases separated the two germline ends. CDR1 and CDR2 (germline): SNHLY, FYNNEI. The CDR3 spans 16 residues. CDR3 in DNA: TGTGCCAGCACCCCGACGGCAGGGCAGAGCACAGATACGCAGTATTTT. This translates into CASTPTAGQSTDTQYF.

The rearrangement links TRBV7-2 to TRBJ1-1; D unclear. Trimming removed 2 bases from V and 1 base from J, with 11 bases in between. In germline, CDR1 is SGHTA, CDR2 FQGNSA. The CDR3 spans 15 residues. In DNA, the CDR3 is TGTGCCAGCAGCTTATATATTGCGGGGAACACTGAAGCTTTCTTT. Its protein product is CASSLYIAGNTEAFF.

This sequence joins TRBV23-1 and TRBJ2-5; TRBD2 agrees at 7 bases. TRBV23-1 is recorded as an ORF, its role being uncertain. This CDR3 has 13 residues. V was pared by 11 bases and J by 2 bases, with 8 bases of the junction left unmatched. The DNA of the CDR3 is TGCGCCCGAACGCGGGAGTGGCAAGAGACCCAGTACTTC. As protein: CARTREWQETQYF.

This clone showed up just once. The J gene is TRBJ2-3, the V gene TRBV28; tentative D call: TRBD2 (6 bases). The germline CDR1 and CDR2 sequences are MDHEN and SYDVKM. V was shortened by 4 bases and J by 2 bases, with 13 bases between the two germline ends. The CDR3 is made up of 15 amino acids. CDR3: CASSSPGGDTDTQYF. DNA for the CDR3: TGTGCCAGCAGTTCTCCTGGAGGGGACACAGATACGCAGTATTTT.

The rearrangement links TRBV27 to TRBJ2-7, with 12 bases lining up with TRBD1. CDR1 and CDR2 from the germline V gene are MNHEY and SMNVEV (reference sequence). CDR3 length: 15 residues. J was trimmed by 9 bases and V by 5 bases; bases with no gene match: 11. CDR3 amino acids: CASSSPGTGGMVQYF. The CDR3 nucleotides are TGTGCCAGCAGTAGCCCCGGGACAGGGGGCATGGTGCAGTACTTC.

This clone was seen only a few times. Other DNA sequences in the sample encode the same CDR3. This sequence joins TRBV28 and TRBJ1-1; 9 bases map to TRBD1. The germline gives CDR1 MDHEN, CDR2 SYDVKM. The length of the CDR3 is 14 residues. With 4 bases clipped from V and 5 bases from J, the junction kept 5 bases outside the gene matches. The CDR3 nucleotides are TGTGCCAGCAGTTCAACAGGGGGCAGGACTGAAGCTTTCTTT. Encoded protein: CASSSTGGRTEAFF.

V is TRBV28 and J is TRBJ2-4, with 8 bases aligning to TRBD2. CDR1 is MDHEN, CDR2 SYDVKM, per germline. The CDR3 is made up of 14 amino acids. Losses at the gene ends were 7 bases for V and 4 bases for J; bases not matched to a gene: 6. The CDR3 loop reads CASIDSGGKNIQYF. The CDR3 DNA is TGTGCCAGCATTGACAGCGGGGGAAAAAACATTCAGTACTTC.

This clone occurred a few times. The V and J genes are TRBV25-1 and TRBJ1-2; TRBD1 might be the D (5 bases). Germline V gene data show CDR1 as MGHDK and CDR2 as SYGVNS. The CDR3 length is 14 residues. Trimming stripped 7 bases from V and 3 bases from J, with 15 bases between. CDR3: CASTSGAGHYGYTF. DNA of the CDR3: TGTGCCAGCACCTCCGGGGCGGGGCACTATGGCTACACCTTC.

The chain's CDR3 is CASSLAGWSSYEQYF. In DNA, the CDR3 is TGTGCCAGCAGCTTAGCCGGGTGGAGTTCCTACGAGCAGTACTTC. This chain links TRBV7-9 with TRBJ2-7; no definite D call. Germline assignment: CDR1 SEHNR and CDR2 FQNEAQ (reference sequence). CDR3 length: 15 amino acids. V was trimmed by 0 bases and J by 1 base, leaving 10 bases between them.

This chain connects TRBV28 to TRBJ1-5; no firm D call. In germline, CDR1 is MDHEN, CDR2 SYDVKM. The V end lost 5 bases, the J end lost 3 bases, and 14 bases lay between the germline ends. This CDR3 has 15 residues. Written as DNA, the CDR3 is TGTGCCAGCAGTCCACTAGTGGGGAACAATCAGCCCCAGCATTTT. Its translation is CASSPLVGNNQPQHF.

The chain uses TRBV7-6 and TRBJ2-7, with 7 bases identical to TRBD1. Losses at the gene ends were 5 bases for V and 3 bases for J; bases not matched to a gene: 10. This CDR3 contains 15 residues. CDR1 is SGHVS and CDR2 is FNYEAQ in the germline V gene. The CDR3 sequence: CASSIKPGQNYEQYF. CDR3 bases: TGTGCCAGCAGCATCAAACCGGGACAGAACTACGAGCAGTACTTC.

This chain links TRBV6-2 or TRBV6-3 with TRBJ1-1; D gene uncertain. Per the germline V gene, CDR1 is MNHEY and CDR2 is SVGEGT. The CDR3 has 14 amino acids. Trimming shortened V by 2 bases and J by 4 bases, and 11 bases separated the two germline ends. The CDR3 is CASSYAGPPTEAFF. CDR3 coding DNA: TGTGCCAGCAGTTACGCGGGTCCGCCCACTGAAGCTTTCTTT.

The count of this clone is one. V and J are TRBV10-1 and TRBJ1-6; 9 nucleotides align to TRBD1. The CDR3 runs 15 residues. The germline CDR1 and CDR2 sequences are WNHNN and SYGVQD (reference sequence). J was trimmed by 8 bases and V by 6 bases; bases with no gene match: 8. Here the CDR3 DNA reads TGCGCCAGCAGGACTACAGGGGACAGGGATTCACCCCTCCACTTT. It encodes CASRTTGDRDSPLHF.

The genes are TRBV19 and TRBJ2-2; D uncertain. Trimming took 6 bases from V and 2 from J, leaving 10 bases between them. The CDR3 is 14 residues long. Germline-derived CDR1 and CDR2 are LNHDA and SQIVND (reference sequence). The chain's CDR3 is CASRLDLNTGELFF. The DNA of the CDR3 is TGTGCCAGTAGGCTAGATCTTAACACCGGGGAGCTGTTTTTT.

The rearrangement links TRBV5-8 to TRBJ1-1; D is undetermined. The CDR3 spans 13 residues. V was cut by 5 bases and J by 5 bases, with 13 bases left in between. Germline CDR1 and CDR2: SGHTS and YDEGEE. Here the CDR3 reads CASRNRLRTEAFF. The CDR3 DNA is TGTGCCAGCAGAAACCGACTTCGGACTGAAGCTTTCTTT.